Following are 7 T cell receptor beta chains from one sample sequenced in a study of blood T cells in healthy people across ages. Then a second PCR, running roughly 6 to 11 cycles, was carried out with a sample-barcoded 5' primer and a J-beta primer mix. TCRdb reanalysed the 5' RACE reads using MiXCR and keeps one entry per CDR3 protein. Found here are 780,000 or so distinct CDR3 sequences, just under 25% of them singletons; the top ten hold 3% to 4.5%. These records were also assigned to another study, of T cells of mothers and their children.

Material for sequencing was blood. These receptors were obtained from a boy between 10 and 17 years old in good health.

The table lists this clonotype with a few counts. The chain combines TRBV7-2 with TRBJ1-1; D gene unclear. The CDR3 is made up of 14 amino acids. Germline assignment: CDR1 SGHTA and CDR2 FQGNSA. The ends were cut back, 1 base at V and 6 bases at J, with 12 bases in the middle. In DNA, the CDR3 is TGTGCCAGCAGCTTAGATGGCGTTTGGGCTGAAGCTTTCTTT. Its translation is CASSLDGVWAEAFF.

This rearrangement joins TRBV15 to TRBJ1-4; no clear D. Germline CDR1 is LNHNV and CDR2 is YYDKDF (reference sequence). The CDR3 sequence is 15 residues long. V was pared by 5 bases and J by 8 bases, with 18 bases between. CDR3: CATSLGGDRREKLFF. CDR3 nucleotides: TGTGCCACCAGCCTTGGTGGGGATCGGAGAGAAAAACTGTTTTTT.

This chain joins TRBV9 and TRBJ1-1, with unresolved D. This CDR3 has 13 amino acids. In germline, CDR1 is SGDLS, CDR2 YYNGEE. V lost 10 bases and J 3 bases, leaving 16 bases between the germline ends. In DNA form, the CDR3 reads TGTGCCGGCGTAGGTGGCAGCCACACTGAAGCTTTCTTT. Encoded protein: CAGVGGSHTEAFF.

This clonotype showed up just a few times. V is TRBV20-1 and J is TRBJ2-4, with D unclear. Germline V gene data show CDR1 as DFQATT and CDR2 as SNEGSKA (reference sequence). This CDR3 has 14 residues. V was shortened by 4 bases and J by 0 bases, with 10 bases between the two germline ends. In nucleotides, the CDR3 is TGCAGTGCTACGGGTCGGTTAGCCAAAAACATTCAGTACTTC. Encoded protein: CSATGRLAKNIQYF.

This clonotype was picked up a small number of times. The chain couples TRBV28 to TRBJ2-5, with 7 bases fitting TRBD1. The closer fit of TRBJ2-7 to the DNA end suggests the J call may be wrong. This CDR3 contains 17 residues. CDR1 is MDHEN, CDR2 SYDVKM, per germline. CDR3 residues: CASSTLLPTGNLYEQYF. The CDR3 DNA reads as TGTGCCAGCAGTACACTCCTCCCGACAGGGAATCTCTACGAGCAGTACTTC.

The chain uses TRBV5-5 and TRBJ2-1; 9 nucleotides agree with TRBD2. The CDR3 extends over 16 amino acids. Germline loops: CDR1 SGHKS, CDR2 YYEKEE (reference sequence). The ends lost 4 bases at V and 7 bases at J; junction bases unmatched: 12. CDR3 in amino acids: CASSPNELAGLNEQFF. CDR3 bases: TGTGCCAGCAGCCCGAATGAACTAGCGGGTTTAAATGAGCAGTTCTTC.

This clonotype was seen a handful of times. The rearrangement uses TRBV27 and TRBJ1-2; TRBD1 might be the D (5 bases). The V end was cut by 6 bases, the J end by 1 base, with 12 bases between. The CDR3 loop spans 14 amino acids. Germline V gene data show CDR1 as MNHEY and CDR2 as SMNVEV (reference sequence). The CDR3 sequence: CASSQGRFNYGYTF. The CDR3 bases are TGTGCCAGCAGCCAGGGACGGTTTAACTATGGCTACACCTTC.